This T cell receptor (beta chain) was captured in a study of T cells after yellow fever vaccination (dated by TCRdb to between 2018 and 2021). In terms of the full investigation: The SMART-Seq v4 Ultra Low Input RNA kit was used to prepare libraries from fractions with low cell numbers. Blood was collected at multiple timepoints before and after primary and secondary immunization, and bulk PBMC replicates and cell subsets were isolated. To follow T-cell clones before and after primary and booster YFV17D yellow fever vaccination, bulk TCR alpha and beta repertoires were sequenced over time. Two healthy male donors, one aged 18 to 30 and one aged 30 to 40 years, were included in the cohort.

Read against the paper, the sample's treatment or condition label means: live attenuated yellow fever vaccine strain. At each blood-draw timepoint, two biological replicates of bulk PBMCs were collected. A standard Ficoll-Paque protocol was used to isolate PBMCs from peripheral blood. RNA was extracted with TriZol from bulk PBMCs, CD4 and CD8 fractions, and dextramer-positive and dextramer-negative fractions. In regard to this clonotype: Its antigen remains undetermined. Per-nucleotide qualities are absent, and no much larger clonotype sits a single base away.

Counted from cysteine to phenylalanine, this CDR3 has 10 amino acids. Only the CDR3 portion is preserved as DNA: 30 bases, with reading frame beginning at the first base. The germline V gene specifies MDHEN as CDR1 and SYDVKM as CDR2. Points the paper makes about the study in general: After the booster, most clones that had expanded after primary vaccination were detected again (around 96% of CD4 and more than 80% of CD8), suggesting broad maintenance of memory. Computational filtering was needed because FACS-sorted repertoires could contain abundant contaminating clonotypes from the bulk population. The secondary T-cell response was weaker than the primary response but faster, peaking on day 5 instead of day 15. A small share of clonotypes was detected in both CD4 and CD8 compartments, with the overlap likely arising from convergent recombination. Because only two donors were included in the study, the extent to which the findings can be generalized is limited.

TCR cDNA was synthesized by 5'RACE template switching, through which a universal primer site and unique molecular identifiers were introduced. Priming for cDNA synthesis came from both the TCR alpha and TCR beta constant segments. Library amplification used two PCR steps, and the second PCR step added sample barcodes and sequencing adapters. Sequencing of libraries was done on Illumina HiSeq 2500 (2x100 bp) or NovaSeq (2x150 bp). Under the source paper's analysis protocol: MIGEC was used to demultiplex reads and collapse the reads into UMI consensus sequences, and MiXCR was used for V(D)J alignment. Clonotypes responding to the vaccine were identified with edgeR on replicate PBMC samples, with the criteria of FDR below 0.01 and a log2 fold change above 5 up to day 15. Each bulk clonotype received a CD4 or CD8 identity based on whether the sequenced CD4 or CD8 repertoire contained that clonotype at higher abundance. Using fastp trimming at Q25 and MiXCR clonotype assembly, TCRdb reanalyzed the public sequencing data and kept in-frame beta chains. Duplicate CDR3 protein sequences are folded into a single record with the most common DNA and genes. The V and J calls here are based on TCRdb, not the publication. Within this sample are 610,000 or so distinct CDR3 sequences, with around an eighth of them counted one time only. Under 15% of the sample is in the top ten clones.

This sequence was found in a man under 40 who received the YFV17D yellow fever vaccine. This material consisted of PBMCs, taken on the day of the yellow fever booster vaccination. The chain couples TRBV28 to TRBJ2-6, with no D gene named confidently. This receptor carries the CDR3 CGAGANVLTF. The DNA reads TGTGGAGCGGGGGCCAACGTCCTGACTTTC.